Given below is one T cell receptor (beta chain) in context. Original processing notes: Reference gene primer amplification gave nucleated cell count estimates. Assay: immunoSEQ multiplex PCR; the TCRdb copy retains only in-frame clones and omits some. V, J and clone size derive from that table, while D and trimming were established from the DNA sequence. This repertoire shows 85,000 or so clones, 80% to 85% found once; its top ten account for roughly two fifths. The data originate from a study of blood T cell repertoires in COVID-19. As for the study in general: Samples came from the United States, Italy and Spain, spanning acute and convalescent COVID-19. Sample material is recorded as cDNA or gDNA derived from T cells, B-cell-depleted T cells, or PBMCs.

The CDR3 loop spans 16 amino acids. V gave up 3 bases and J gave up 5 bases; unmatched junction bases: 8. Per the germline V gene, CDR1 is WNHNN and CDR2 is SYGVQD (reference sequence). The receptor's source is a man older than 75 with acute or convalescent COVID-19. The chain employs TRBV10-1 and TRBJ2-5, with 11 bases that match TRBD1. The sequenced sample was peripheral blood. CDR3 loop: CASSDPGQGAGETQYF. As DNA, the CDR3 is TGCGCCAGCAGTGATCCAGGACAGGGGGCAGGCGAGACCCAGTACTTC.